This T cell receptor (beta chain) was identified during a study of T-cell memory formation after mild COVID-19. This CDR3 spans 15 amino acids. V was trimmed by 0 bases and J by 1 base, leaving 9 bases between them. Germline CDR1 MGHRA, CDR2 YSYEKL. TCRdb reprocessed the 5' RACE reads via MiXCR and lists one record per CDR3 protein. Of 200,000 to 300,000 distinct CDR3 sequences in the sample, roughly 9.4% were seen once. This clonotype was observed a handful of times. Sequencing was carried out using PBMCs or a T cell subset sorted from them (not recorded which). The chain recombines TRBV4-1 with TRBJ1-1; D gene uncertain. This sequence originates from a man aged 18 to 30 who had mild COVID-19 (a few samples of this study predate the infection). Cell type and time point are not known. Here the CDR3 reads CASSQDGRRNTEAFF. The CDR3 region has the DNA TGCGCCAGCAGCCAAGATGGGAGACGGAACACTGAAGCTTTCTTT.